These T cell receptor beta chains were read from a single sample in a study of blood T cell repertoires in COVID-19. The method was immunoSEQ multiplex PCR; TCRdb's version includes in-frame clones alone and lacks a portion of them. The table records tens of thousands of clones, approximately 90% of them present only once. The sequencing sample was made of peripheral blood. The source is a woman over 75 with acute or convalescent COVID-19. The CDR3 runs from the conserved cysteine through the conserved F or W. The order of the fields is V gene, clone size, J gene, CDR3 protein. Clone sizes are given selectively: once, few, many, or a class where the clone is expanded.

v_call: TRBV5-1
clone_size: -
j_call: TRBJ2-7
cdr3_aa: CASSRSPSGVYEQYF

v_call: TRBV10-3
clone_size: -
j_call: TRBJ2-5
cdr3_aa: CATRRGQGPQETQYF

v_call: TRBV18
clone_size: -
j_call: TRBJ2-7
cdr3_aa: CASSPPRVPYEQYF

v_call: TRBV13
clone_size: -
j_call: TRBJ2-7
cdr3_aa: CASGGDRGRYEQYF

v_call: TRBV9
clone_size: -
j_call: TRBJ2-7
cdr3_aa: CASSVPGTGAEQYF

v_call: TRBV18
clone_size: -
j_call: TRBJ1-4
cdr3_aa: CASSPGGGGEKLFF

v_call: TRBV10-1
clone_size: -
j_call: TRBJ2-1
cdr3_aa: CASSPGLVGEQFF

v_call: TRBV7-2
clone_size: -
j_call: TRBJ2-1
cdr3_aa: CASSLVTSGSNEQFF

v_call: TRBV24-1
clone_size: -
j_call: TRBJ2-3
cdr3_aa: CATSAGGSRDTQYF

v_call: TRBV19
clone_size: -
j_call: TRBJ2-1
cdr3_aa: CASSRGTSVRDEQFF

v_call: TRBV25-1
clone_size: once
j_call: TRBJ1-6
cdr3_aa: CASSVTGYNSPLHF

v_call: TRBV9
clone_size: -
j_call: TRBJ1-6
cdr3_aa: CASSGWTGTNNSPLHF

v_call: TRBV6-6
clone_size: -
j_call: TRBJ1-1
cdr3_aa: CASSYQQTTGGTEAFF

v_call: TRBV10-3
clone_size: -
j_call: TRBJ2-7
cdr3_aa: CATNPGQVPHEQYF

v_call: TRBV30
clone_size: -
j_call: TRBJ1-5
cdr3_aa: CAWSVKGNQPQHF

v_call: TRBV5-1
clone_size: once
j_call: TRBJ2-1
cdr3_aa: CASARDRGGNEQFF

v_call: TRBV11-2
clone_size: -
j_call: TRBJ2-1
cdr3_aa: CASSLFRGRNEQFF

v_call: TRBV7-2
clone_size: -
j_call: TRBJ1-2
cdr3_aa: CASSLGGSGTDYGYTF

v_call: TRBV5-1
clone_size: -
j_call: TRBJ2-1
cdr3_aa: CASSLQRDSYNEQFF

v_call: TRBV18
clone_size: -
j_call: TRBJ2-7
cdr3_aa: CASSPPSGTKEQYF

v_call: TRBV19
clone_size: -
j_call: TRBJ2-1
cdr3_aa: CASSTSSGGYNEQFF

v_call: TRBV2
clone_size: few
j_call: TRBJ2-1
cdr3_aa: CASSFSGSVYEQFF

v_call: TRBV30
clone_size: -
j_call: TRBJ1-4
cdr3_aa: CAWSTGDSKNEKLFF

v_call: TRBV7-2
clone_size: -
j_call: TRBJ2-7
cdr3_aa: CASSAFREGEQYF

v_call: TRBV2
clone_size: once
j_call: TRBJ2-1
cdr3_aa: CASSRLAGQRNEQFF

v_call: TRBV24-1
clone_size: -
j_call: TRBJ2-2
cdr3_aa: CAHLPPPGDTTNTGELFF

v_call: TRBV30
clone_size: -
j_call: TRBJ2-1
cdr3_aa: CAWSPGTGRWNEQFF